A single sample gave rise to the 28 T cell receptor beta chains below, sequenced in a study of radiotherapy plus CTLA-4 blockade in lung cancer. Method: immunoSEQ multiplex PCR; TCRdb's copy keeps in-frame clones and lacks some. The table records 50,000 to 70,000 clones, 70% to 80% of them present only once. The input for sequencing was peripheral blood, taken from a patient treated with radiotherapy plus ipilimumab. The receptors derive from a human donor with non-small cell lung cancer who had a partial response to radiotherapy plus ipilimumab.

The rearrangement links TRBV2 to TRBJ1-2; tentative D call: TRBD1 (5 bases). CDR1 SNHLY and CDR2 FYNNEI come from the germline V gene. V gave up 6 bases and J gave up 2 bases, with 13 bases separating them. The CDR3 length is 14 residues. CDR3 in amino acids: CASRGWAGNYGYTF. The CDR3 DNA sequence: TGTGCCAGCAGAGGTTGGGCAGGGAACTATGGCTACACCTTC.

The rearrangement joins TRBV19 to TRBJ2-1; the D gene is possibly TRBD2 (6 bases). Looked up from germline, CDR1 is LNHDA and CDR2 is SQIVND (reference sequence). V was trimmed by 6 bases and J by 4 bases, leaving 13 bases between them. This CDR3 spans 14 amino acids. The CDR3 nucleotides are TGTGCCAGTAGCGCGGGACTTGAGTACAATGAGCAGTTCTTC. This gives the protein CASSAGLEYNEQFF. Full variable domain (rest looked up from reference TRBV19 and TRBJ2-1): DGGITQSPKYLFRKEGQNVTLSCEQNLNHDAMYWYRQDPGQGLRLIYYSQIVNDFQKGDIAEGYSVSREKKESFPLTVTSAQKNPTAFYLCASSAGLEYNEQFFGPGTRLTVL.

This chain joins TRBV5-8 and TRBJ1-4; TRBD1 matches at 7 bases. V trimming: 4 bases; J trimming: 0 bases; junction bases outside the gene matches: 9. There are 17 residues in the CDR3. Germline values: CDR1 SGHTS, CDR2 YDEGEE. CDR3 DNA: TGTGCCAGCAGCCCGGGGACAGCTACCTCAACTAATGAAAAACTGTTTTTT. Protein: CASSPGTATSTNEKLFF.

This clone came up a few times. This chain joins TRBV7-9 and TRBJ2-3; tentatively, D is TRBD1 (5 bases). The CDR3 totals 15 residues. The germline CDR1 and CDR2 sequences are SEHNR and FQNEAQ (reference sequence). The germline V and J ends were trimmed by 5 bases and 6 bases, with 18 bases remaining between them. The CDR3 DNA follows: TGTGCCAGCAGCCCCCAAAGGGGATGGGTGGATACGCAGTATTTT. Amino acids: CASSPQRGWVDTQYF.

This clone showed up just once. The CDR3 DNA reads TGTGCCAGCAGCGGAGCCTCCGGGACATACTACAATGAGCAGTTCTTC. Its translation is CASSGASGTYYNEQFF. The rearrangement links TRBV9 to TRBJ2-1; a possible D gene is TRBD1 (6 bases). V gave up 3 bases and J gave up 3 bases, with 16 bases separating them. Germline V gene lookup returns CDR1 SGDLS and CDR2 YYNGEE. This CDR3 is built from 16 residues.

The chain joins TRBV19 to TRBJ1-2; weak D call: TRBD1 (5 bases). Germline CDR1 is LNHDA and CDR2 is SQIVND (reference sequence). Between the trimmed V and J ends, which lost 10 bases and 6 bases, there was a span of 18 bases. CDR3 length equals 13 residues. In nucleotides, the CDR3 is TGTGCCACTCAAGGGGCCCAGTGGGATGGCTACACCTTC. It translates to CATQGAQWDGYTF.

The rearrangement joins TRBV7-9 to TRBJ2-2; maybe TRBD2 (7 bases). V lost 7 bases and J lost 5, with 14 bases in between. Germline V gene data show CDR1 as SEHNR and CDR2 as FQNEAQ (reference sequence). The CDR3 totals 14 residues. CDR3 bases: TGTGCCAGCATTCAGGGGACTACTACCGGGGAGCTGTTTTTT. Amino acids: CASIQGTTTGELFF.

The chain uses TRBV7-2 and TRBJ1-2; the match to TRBD1 covers 9 bases. Germline CDR1 and CDR2: SGHTA and FQGNSA. After removal of 5 bases from V and 4 bases from J, the junction contained 5 bases not matched to a gene. The CDR3 totals 14 residues. The CDR3 reads CASSPGTGSYGYTF. As DNA, the CDR3 is TGTGCCAGCAGCCCCGGGACAGGGAGCTATGGCTACACCTTC.

CDR3 nucleotide sequence: TGTGCCAGCAGTTGGGCGGGGGCGCTTGACACTGAAGCTTTCTTT. As protein: CASSWAGALDTEAFF. The gene calls are TRBV6-5 and TRBJ1-1; D perhaps matches TRBD1 (6 bases). The germline V gene has CDR1 MNHEY and CDR2 SVGAGI. V lost 4 bases, J lost 3 bases, and 15 bases lay in between. This CDR3 spans 15 amino acids.

The V and J genes are TRBV9 and TRBJ2-3; TRBD2 matches at 9 bases. Germline CDR1 SGDLS, CDR2 YYNGEE. The V and J ends lost 0 bases and 2 bases, in that order; junction bases with no gene match: 4. This CDR3 spans 16 amino acids. The CDR3 reads CASSVGVAGATDTQYF. CDR3 in DNA: TGTGCCAGCAGCGTAGGGGTAGCGGGGGCCACAGATACGCAGTATTTT.

The CDR3 DNA reads TGTGCCAGCAGCTTAGGCCTTGTGGGGACAGACGAGCAGTACTTC. Amino acids: CASSLGLVGTDEQYF. The rearrangement joins TRBV11-3 to TRBJ2-7; 7 bases match TRBD1. CDR3 length equals 15 residues. Per the germline V gene, CDR1 is SGHNT and CDR2 is YENEEA. V dropped 1 base and J dropped 5; count of bases not matched to a gene: 8.

The count of this clone is one. The gene calls are TRBV7-9 and TRBJ2-2, with D perhaps matching TRBD1 (6 bases). CDR1 is SEHNR and CDR2 is FQNEAQ in the germline V gene (reference sequence). V was pared by 4 bases and J by 7 bases, with 19 bases between. The CDR3 spans 16 residues. The CDR3 loop reads CASSSTGTLRIGELFF. The CDR3 DNA reads as TGTGCCAGCAGCTCGACAGGTACCCTTAGGATCGGGGAGCTGTTTTTT.

The V and J genes are TRBV15 and TRBJ1-1; D remains unclear. V was clipped by 8 bases and J by 2 bases, with 12 bases between them. CDR1 is LNHNV and CDR2 is YYDKDF in the germline V gene (reference sequence). The CDR3 runs 13 residues. The CDR3 here is CATSRGQNTEAFF. As DNA, the CDR3 is TGTGCCACCTCCCGAGGGCAAAACACTGAAGCTTTCTTT.

The table lists this clone with a count of one. The chain links TRBV5-5 to TRBJ2-2; D call uncertain. Per the germline V gene, CDR1 is SGHKS and CDR2 is YYEKEE (reference sequence). V was pared by 0 bases and J by 2 bases, with 5 bases between. The CDR3 runs 14 residues. The CDR3 DNA reads as TGTGCCAGCAGCTTGGGGCCCAACACCGGGGAGCTGTTTTTT. This gives the protein CASSLGPNTGELFF. The variable domain in full, completed from reference TRBV5-5 and TRBJ2-2, reads DAGVTQSPTHLIKTRGQQVTLRCSPISGHKSVSWYQQVLGQGPQFIFQYYEKEERGRGNFPDRFSARQFPNYSSELNVNALLLGDSALYLCASSLGPNTGELFFGEGSRLTVL.

Comment on this clone: The sample carries other DNA sequences with the same CDR3. CDR3 bases: TGTGCCAGCCGATCCGTCGGAGGGGCGACTGAAGCTTTCTTT. It translates to CASRSVGGATEAFF. The gene calls are TRBV5-4 and TRBJ1-1, with a weak D call TRBD1 (5 bases). With 7 bases removed from V and 5 bases from J, the gap between germline ends came to 18 bases. CDR1 SGHNT and CDR2 YYREEE come from the germline V gene (reference sequence). This CDR3 spans 14 amino acids. Together with reference TRBV5-4 and TRBJ1-1, the CDR3 gives the full variable domain: ETGVTQSPTHLIKTRGQQVTLRCSSQSGHNTVSWYQQALGQGPQFIFQYYREEENGRGNFPPRFSGLQFPNYSSELNVNALELDDSALYLCASRSVGGATEAFFGQGTRLTVV.

The chain recombines TRBV7-2 with TRBJ1-1, with D tentatively TRBD1 (5 bases). CDR3 length equals 13 residues. Germline loops: CDR1 SGHTA, CDR2 FQGNSA. Trimming left V 5 bases short and J 11 bases short, with 18 bases between. The CDR3 protein is CASSTNRLSSAFF. In nucleotides, the CDR3 is TGTGCCAGCAGCACCAACAGGTTGAGCAGCGCTTTCTTT.

This clone came up a few times. The chain recombines TRBV5-4 with TRBJ2-3; D gene ambiguous. The germline V gene encodes CDR1 SGHNT and CDR2 YYREEE (reference sequence). Trimming pared 0 bases from V and 2 bases from J, leaving 4 bases between. The CDR3 has 13 amino acids. The CDR3 DNA reads as TGTGCCAGCAGCTTGGTATACACAGATACGCAGTATTTT. It specifies CASSLVYTDTQYF.

V and J are TRBV7-3 and TRBJ2-2; maybe TRBD2 (6 bases). The CDR3 extends over 16 amino acids. Germline lookup yields CDR1 SGHTA and CDR2 FQGTGA. V was shortened by 2 bases and J by 6 bases, with 16 bases between the two germline ends. CDR3 sequence: CASSLGSATGAGELFF. The CDR3 nucleotides read TGTGCCAGCAGCTTAGGTTCGGCTACGGGGGCCGGGGAGCTGTTTTTT.

The chain recombines TRBV10-2 with TRBJ1-1, with 9 nucleotides matching TRBD1. This CDR3 has 15 amino acids. CDR1 and CDR2 from the germline V gene are WSHSY and SAAADI. V gave up 4 bases and J gave up 6 bases; unmatched junction bases: 9. The chain's CDR3 is CASSVPGQGSPEAFF. The CDR3 DNA sequence: TGCGCCAGCAGTGTCCCGGGACAGGGATCCCCTGAAGCTTTCTTT.

CDR3 region: CASSLSTSGGYEQYF. Here the CDR3 DNA reads TGTGCCAGCAGTTTATCAACTAGCGGGGGCTACGAGCAGTACTTC. The chain links TRBV27 to TRBJ2-7, with TRBD2 matching 11 bases. CDR3 length: 15 amino acids. Germline lookup yields CDR1 MNHEY and CDR2 SMNVEV (reference sequence). The junction had 1 base not matched to a gene; V was cut back by 0 bases and J by 3 bases.

This clone was counted between two and nine times. This rearrangement joins TRBV4-2 to TRBJ2-7, with D perhaps matching TRBD1 (5 bases). Trimming stripped 5 bases from V and 5 bases from J, with 13 bases between. Germline V gives CDR1 LGHNA, CDR2 YNFKEQ. The CDR3 is made up of 13 amino acids. The CDR3 loop is CASSLGVQDEQYF. The CDR3 region has the DNA TGTGCCAGCAGCTTAGGGGTCCAGGACGAGCAGTACTTC.

The chain couples TRBV30 to TRBJ1-5; no reliable D call. This CDR3 has 13 residues. CDR1 GTSNPN and CDR2 SVGIG come from the germline V gene (reference sequence). V was shortened by 0 bases and J by 2 bases, with 5 bases between the two germline ends. Written as DNA, the CDR3 is TGTGCCTGGAGTGTCCAGGGCAATCAGCCCCAGCATTTT. Protein product: CAWSVQGNQPQHF. Full variable domain (outside the CDR3, taken from reference TRBV30 and TRBJ1-5): SQTIHQWPATLVQPVGSPLSLECTVEGTSNPNLYWYRQAAGRGLQLLFYSVGIGQISSEVPQNLSASRPQDRQFILSSKKLLLSDSGFYLCAWSVQGNQPQHFGDGTRLSIL.

V and J are TRBV6-4 and TRBJ2-3; 8 bases agree with TRBD1. Germline V gene lookup returns CDR1 MRHNA and CDR2 SNTAGT. CDR3 length equals 16 residues. V lost 10 bases to trimming and J lost 1 base; unmatched junction nucleotides: 13. Here the CDR3 DNA reads TGTGCCACGTCCCGGGACAGGACATGGGGCACAGATACGCAGTATTTT. This encodes CATSRDRTWGTDTQYF.

The chain joins TRBV5-1 to TRBJ2-5, with 8 bases fitting TRBD2. The germline CDR1 and CDR2 sequences are SGHRS and YFSETQ. Unmatched junction bases numbered 12, after V lost 0 bases and J lost 2 bases. The CDR3 contains 18 residues. CDR3 protein: CASSLALGGGALQETQYF. CDR3 nucleotides: TGCGCCAGCAGCTTGGCCCTCGGGGGGGGCGCCTTACAAGAGACCCAGTACTTC.

Only a few counts were recorded for this clone. The chain recombines TRBV29-1 with TRBJ1-1; a possible D gene is TRBD1 (5 bases). This CDR3 spans 14 amino acids. The germline V gene encodes CDR1 SQVTM and CDR2 ANQGSEA. The V end lost 6 bases, the J end lost 4 bases, and 18 bases lay between the germline ends. The CDR3 region is CSVEGRMGGTEAFF. Here the CDR3 DNA reads TGCAGCGTCGAGGGGAGGATGGGGGGCACTGAAGCTTTCTTT.

This clone is classed as medium-sized. The CDR3 here is CASSQAPRLDFYEQYF. The CDR3 DNA follows: TGCGCCAGCAGCCAAGCTCCAAGACTAGACTTCTACGAGCAGTACTTC. This rearrangement joins TRBV4-1 to TRBJ2-7; maybe TRBD2 (6 bases). Germline V lookup: CDR1 MGHRA, CDR2 YSYEKL. With 1 base removed from V and 3 bases from J, the gap between germline ends came to 16 bases. The CDR3 is 16 amino acids.

This clone was detected a few times. The genes are TRBV6-5 and TRBJ1-5; D unresolved. V was cut by 5 bases and J by 4 bases, with 6 bases left in between. The CDR3 sequence is 12 residues long. The germline V gene has CDR1 MNHEY and CDR2 SVGAGI. The CDR3 bases are TGTGCCAGCAGTCCCCCGAATCAGCCCCAGCATTTT. Its protein product is CASSPPNQPQHF.

V is TRBV2 and J is TRBJ2-3; weak D call: TRBD2 (5 bases). V was trimmed by 10 bases and J by 0 bases, leaving 8 bases between them. The germline V gene has CDR1 SNHLY and CDR2 FYNNEI. The CDR3 spans 12 residues. CDR3 loop: CATVASTDTQYF. In DNA form, the CDR3 reads TGTGCCACAGTAGCGAGCACAGATACGCAGTATTTT.